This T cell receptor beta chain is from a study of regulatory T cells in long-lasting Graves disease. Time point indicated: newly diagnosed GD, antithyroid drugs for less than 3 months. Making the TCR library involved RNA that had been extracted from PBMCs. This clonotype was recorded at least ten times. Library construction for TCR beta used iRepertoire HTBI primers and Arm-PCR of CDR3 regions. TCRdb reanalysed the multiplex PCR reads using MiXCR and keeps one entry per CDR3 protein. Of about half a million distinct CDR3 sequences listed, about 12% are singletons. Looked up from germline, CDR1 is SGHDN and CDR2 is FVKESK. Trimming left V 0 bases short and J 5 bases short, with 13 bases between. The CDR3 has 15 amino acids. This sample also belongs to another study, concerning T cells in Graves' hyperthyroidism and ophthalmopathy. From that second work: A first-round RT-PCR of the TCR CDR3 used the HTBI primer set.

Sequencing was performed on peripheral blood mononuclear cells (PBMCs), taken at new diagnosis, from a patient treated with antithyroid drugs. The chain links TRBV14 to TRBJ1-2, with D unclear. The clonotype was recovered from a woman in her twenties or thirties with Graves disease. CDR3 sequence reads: CASSQEDTPFYGYTF. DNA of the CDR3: TGTGCCAGCAGCCAAGAAGACACTCCCTTTTATGGCTACACCTTC.